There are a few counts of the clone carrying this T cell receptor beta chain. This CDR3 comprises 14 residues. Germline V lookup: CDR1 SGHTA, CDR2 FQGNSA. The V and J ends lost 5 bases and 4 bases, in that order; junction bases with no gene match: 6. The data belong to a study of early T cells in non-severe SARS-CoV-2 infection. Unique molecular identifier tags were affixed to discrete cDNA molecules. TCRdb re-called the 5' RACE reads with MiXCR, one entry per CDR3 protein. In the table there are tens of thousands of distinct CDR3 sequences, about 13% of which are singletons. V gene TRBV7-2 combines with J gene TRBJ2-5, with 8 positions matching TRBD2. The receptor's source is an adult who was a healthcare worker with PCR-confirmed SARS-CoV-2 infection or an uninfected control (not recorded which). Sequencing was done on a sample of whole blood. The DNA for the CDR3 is TGTGCCAGCAGCCCCCGGCTAGCGGGAGAGACCCAGTACTTC. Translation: CASSPRLAGETQYF.